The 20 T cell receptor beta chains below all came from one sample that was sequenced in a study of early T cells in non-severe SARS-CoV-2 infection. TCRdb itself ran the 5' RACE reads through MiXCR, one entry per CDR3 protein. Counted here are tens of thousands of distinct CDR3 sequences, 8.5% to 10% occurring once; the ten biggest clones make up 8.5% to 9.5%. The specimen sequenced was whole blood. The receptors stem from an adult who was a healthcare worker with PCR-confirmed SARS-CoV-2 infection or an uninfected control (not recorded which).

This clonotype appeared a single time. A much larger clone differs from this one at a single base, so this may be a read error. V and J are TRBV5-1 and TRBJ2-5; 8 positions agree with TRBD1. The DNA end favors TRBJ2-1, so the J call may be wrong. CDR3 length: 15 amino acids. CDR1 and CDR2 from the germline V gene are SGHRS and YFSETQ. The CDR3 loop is CASSTGTGQGWTQFF. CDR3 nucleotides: TGCGCCAGCAGCACAGGGACAGGCCAAGGGTGGACCCAGTTCTTC.

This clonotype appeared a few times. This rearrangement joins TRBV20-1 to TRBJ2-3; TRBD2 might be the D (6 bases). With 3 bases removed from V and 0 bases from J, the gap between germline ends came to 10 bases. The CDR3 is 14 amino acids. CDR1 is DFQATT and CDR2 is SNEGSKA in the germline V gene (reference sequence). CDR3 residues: CSASVSGSTDTQYF. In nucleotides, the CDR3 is TGCAGTGCTAGTGTGAGCGGGAGCACAGATACGCAGTATTTT.

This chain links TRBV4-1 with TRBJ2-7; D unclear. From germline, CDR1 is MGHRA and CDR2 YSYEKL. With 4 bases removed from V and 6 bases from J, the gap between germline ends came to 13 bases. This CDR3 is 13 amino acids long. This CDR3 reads CASSPDFLGEQYF. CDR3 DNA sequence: TGCGCCAGCAGCCCTGACTTCCTAGGCGAGCAGTACTTC.

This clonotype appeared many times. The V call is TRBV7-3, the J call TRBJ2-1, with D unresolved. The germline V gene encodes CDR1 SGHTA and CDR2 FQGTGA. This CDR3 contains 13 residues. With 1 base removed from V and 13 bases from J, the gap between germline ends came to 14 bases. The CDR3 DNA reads TGTGCCAGCAGCTTAAGAGAATCGGCACCCCAGTTCTTC. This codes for CASSLRESAPQFF.

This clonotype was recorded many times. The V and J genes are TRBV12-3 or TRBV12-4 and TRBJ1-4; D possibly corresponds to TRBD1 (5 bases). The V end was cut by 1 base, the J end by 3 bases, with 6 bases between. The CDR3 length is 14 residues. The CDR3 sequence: CASSLGGSNEKLFF. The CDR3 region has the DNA TGTGCCAGCAGTTTAGGGGGGTCTAATGAAAAACTGTTTTTT.

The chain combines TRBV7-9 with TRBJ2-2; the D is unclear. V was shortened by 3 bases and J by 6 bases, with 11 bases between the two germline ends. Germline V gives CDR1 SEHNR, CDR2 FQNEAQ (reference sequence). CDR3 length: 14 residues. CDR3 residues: CASSFSAPAGELFF. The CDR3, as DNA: TGTGCCAGCAGCTTCTCCGCTCCCGCCGGGGAGCTGTTTTTT.

DNA of the CDR3: TGCGCCAGCAGTGAGTCCAGACTAGCCGAAGATGAGCAGTTCTTC. Its translation: CASSESRLAEDEQFF. The V gene is TRBV10-1, the J gene TRBJ2-1, with 7 nucleotides matching TRBD2. V was clipped by 0 bases and J by 8 bases; unmatched bases: 7. Germline V gene sequence: CDR1 WNHNN, CDR2 SYGVQD (reference sequence). The CDR3 is 15 residues long.

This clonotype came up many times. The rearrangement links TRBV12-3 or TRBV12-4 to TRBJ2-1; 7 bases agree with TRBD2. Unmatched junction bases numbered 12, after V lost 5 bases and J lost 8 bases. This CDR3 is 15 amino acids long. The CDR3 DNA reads TGTGCCAGCAGTCCCGGGACTACCTTCTCCGATGAGCAGTTCTTC. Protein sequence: CASSPGTTFSDEQFF.

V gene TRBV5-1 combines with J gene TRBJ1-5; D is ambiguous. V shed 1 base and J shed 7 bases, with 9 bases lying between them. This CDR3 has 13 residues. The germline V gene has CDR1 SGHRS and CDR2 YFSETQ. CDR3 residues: CASSLSGSQPQHF. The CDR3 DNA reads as TGCGCCAGCAGCTTGTCGGGCAGCCAGCCCCAGCATTTT. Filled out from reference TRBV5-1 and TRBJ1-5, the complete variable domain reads KAGVTQTPRYLIKTRGQQVTLSCSPISGHRSVSWYQQTPGQGLQFLFEYFSETQRNKGNFPGRFSGRQFSNSRSEMNVSTLELGDSALYLCASSLSGSQPQHFGDGTRLSIL.

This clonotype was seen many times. As DNA, the CDR3 is TGTGCCAGCTCCCATCAAACTAACACAGATACGCAGTATTTT. It codes for CASSHQTNTDTQYF. The rearrangement links TRBV18 to TRBJ2-3; D gene ambiguous. Germline CDR1 and CDR2: KGHSH and LQKENI. Between the trimmed V and J ends, which lost 6 bases and 2 bases, there was a span of 12 bases. The CDR3 is 14 residues long.

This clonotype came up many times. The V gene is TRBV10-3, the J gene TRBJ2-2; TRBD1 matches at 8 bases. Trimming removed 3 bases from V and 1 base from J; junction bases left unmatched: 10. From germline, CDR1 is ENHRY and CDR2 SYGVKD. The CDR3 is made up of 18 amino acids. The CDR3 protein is CAISDPHSGTGNTGELFF. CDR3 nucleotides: TGTGCCATCAGTGACCCCCATTCCGGGACAGGGAACACCGGGGAGCTGTTTTTT.

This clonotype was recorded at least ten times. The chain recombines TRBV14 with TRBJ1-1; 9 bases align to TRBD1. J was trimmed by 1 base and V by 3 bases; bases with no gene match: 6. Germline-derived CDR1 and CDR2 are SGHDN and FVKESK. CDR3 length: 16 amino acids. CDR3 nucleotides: TGTGCCAGCAGCCACTACCCGGGACAGGGGAACACTGAAGCTTTCTTT. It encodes CASSHYPGQGNTEAFF.

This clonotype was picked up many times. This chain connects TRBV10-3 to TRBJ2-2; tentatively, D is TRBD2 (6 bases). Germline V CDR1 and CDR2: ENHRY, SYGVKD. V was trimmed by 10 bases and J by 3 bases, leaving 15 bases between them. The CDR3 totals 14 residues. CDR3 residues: CATTRRDDTGELFF. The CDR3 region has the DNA TGTGCCACCACCAGGCGGGACGACACCGGGGAGCTGTTTTTT.

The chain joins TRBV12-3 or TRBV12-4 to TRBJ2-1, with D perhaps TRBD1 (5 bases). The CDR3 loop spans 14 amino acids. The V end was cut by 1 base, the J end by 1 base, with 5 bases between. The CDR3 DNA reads TGTGCCAGCAGTTTAGAGGGGTCCTACAATGAGCAGTTCTTC. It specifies CASSLEGSYNEQFF.

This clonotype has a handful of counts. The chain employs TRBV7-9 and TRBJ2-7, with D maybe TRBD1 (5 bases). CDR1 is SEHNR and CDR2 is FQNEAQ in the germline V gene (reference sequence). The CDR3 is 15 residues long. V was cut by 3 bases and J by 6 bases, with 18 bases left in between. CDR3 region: CASSLTVTVSFEQYF. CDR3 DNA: TGTGCCAGCAGCTTGACAGTTACTGTATCTTTCGAGCAGTACTTC.

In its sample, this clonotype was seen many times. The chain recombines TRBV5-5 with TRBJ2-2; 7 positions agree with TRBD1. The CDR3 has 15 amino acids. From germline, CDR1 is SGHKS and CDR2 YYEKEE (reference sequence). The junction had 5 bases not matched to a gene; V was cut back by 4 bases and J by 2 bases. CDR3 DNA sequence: TGTGCCAGCAGCGCCGGGACAGTTAACACCGGGGAGCTGTTTTTT. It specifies CASSAGTVNTGELFF.

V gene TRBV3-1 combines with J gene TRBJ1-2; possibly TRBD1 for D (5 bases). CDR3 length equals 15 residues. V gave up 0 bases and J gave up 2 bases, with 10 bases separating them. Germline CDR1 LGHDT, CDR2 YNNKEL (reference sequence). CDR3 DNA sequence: TGTGCCAGCAGCCAAGAGCAGGGATCAAACTATGGCTACACCTTC. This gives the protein CASSQEQGSNYGYTF.

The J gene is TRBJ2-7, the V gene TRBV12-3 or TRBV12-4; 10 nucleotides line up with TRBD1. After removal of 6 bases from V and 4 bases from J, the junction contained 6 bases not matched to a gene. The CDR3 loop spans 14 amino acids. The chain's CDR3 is CASSSTGGFYEQYF. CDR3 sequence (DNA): TGTGCCAGCAGCTCGACAGGGGGCTTTTACGAGCAGTACTTC.

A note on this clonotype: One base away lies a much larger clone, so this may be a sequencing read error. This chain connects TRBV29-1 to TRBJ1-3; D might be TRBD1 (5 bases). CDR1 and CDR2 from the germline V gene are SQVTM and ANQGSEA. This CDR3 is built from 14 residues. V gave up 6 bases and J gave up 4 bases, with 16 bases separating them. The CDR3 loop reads CSVSNPGTGNTIYF. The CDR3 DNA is TGCAGCGTCTCCAATCCGGGGACCGGAAACACCATATATTTT.

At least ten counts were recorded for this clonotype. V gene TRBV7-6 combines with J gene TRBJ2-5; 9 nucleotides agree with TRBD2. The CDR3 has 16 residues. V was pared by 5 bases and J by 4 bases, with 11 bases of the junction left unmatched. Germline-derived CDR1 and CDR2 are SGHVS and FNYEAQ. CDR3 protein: CASSLRAAGGLETQYF. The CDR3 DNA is TGTGCCAGCAGCCTGAGGGCGGCGGGAGGGCTAGAGACCCAGTACTTC.